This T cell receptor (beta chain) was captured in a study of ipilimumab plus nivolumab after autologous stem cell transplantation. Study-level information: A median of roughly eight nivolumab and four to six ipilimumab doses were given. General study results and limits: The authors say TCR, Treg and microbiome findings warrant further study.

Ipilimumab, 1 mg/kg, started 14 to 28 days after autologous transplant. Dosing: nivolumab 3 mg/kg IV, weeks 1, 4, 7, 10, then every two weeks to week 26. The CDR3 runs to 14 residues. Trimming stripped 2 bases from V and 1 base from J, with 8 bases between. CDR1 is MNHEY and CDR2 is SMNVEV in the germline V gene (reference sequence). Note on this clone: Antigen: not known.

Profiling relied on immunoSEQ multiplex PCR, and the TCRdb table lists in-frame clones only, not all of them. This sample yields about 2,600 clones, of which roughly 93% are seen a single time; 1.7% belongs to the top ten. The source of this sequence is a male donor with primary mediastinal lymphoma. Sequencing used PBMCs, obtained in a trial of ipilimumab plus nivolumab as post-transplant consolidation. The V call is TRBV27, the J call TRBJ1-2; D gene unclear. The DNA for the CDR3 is TGTGCCAGCAGTTTAAAGATAGATAACTATGGCTACACCTTC. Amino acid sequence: CASSLKIDNYGYTF.